These 23 T cell receptor beta chains originate from one sample sequenced in a study of cytomegalovirus exposure and HLA in healthy donors. The PCR ran on 60 Vbeta and 13 Jbeta primers. Libraries were prepared by immunoSEQ multiplex PCR; TCRdb keeps only in-frame clonotypes and omits some of them. Among under 200,000 clones listed, around 80% were seen once. Sequenced: PBMCs. The receptors stem from a female donor in good health and CMV-seronegative.

The rearrangement uses TRBV2 and TRBJ1-5; TRBD1 agrees at 8 bases. Germline trimming cut 3 bases from V and 6 bases from J; bases unmatched to any gene: 10. This CDR3 has 16 residues. Per germline, CDR1 SNHLY and CDR2 FYNNEI. The CDR3 sequence is CASSDSGQGAGQPQHF. In nucleotides, the CDR3 is TGTGCCAGCAGTGACTCGGGGCAGGGGGCAGGTCAGCCCCAGCATTTT.

The chain combines TRBV28 with TRBJ2-7, with TRBD2 identical over 8 bases. The CDR3 extends over 14 amino acids. Germline-derived CDR1 and CDR2 are MDHEN and SYDVKM. Unmatched junction bases numbered 10, after V lost 5 bases and J lost 7 bases. The chain's CDR3 is CASSPIVAGSEQYF. DNA for the CDR3: TGTGCCAGCAGTCCCATAGTAGCGGGGAGTGAGCAGTACTTC.

The rearrangement links TRBV4-2 to TRBJ2-3; 13 bases map to TRBD2. Per germline, CDR1 LGHNA and CDR2 YNFKEQ. The V segment lost 3 bases and the J segment 1 base; nucleotides outside the gene matches: 10. This CDR3 comprises 19 residues. The CDR3 here is CASSHRTSGGDLGTDTQYF. The CDR3 bases are TGTGCCAGCAGCCACCGAACTAGCGGGGGGGATCTTGGCACAGATACGCAGTATTTT.

The rearrangement joins TRBV6-5 to TRBJ2-1; weak D call: TRBD2 (5 bases). The CDR3 is 13 amino acids. Germline V CDR1 and CDR2: MNHEY, SVGAGI. V was cut by 5 bases and J by 10 bases, with 15 bases left in between. This CDR3 is CASSPPGRGEQFF. The DNA for the CDR3 is TGTGCCAGCAGTCCACCTGGCCGAGGGGAGCAGTTCTTC.

V and J are TRBV4-1 and TRBJ2-3; TRBD2 agrees at 12 bases. Germline V gene lookup returns CDR1 MGHRA and CDR2 YSYEKL. V was clipped by 11 bases and J by 4 bases; unmatched bases: 7. The CDR3 is 14 residues long. The CDR3 bases are TGCGCCTGCTCGACTAGCGGGAGCGCAGATACGCAGTATTTT. This gives the protein CACSTSGSADTQYF.

This clone was seen a few times. This rearrangement joins TRBV7-9 to TRBJ2-5, with 11 bases matching TRBD2. From germline, CDR1 is SEHNR and CDR2 FQNEAQ (reference sequence). The junction had 5 bases not matched to a gene; V was cut back by 9 bases and J by 2 bases. CDR3 size: 14 residues. CDR3: CASLSGGGQETQYF. The CDR3 DNA sequence: TGTGCCAGTCTTAGCGGGGGGGGACAAGAGACCCAGTACTTC.

With regard to this clone: Other DNA sequences in this sample translate to the same CDR3. The chain has TRBV27 and TRBJ2-7; tentative D call: TRBD1 (5 bases). The CDR3 length is 14 residues. CDR1 and CDR2 from the germline V gene are MNHEY and SMNVEV (reference sequence). The ends were cut back, 6 bases at V and 5 bases at J, with 17 bases in the middle. The CDR3 loop reads CASSPGWGPHEQYF. CDR3 in DNA: TGTGCCAGCAGCCCTGGGTGGGGCCCCCACGAGCAGTACTTC.

This sequence joins TRBV6-5 and TRBJ1-1, with 7 bases that match TRBD1. CDR1 and CDR2 from the germline V gene are MNHEY and SVGAGI. Trimming took 6 bases from V and 2 from J; bases not matched to a gene: 3. CDR3 length: 13 residues. CDR3 protein: CASSRQGNTEAFF. CDR3 nucleotides: TGTGCCAGCAGCCGACAGGGCAACACTGAAGCTTTCTTT.

This clone was counted between two and nine times. This rearrangement joins TRBV18 to TRBJ1-1; the match to TRBD1 covers 7 bases. V gave up 3 bases and J gave up 3 bases; unmatched junction bases: 4. Germline CDR1 reads KGHSH; CDR2 reads LQKENI. The CDR3 is 14 amino acids. This CDR3 reads CASSPAGGDTEAFF. CDR3 bases: TGTGCCAGCTCACCGGCAGGGGGAGACACTGAAGCTTTCTTT.

The table lists this clone with a count of one. This chain connects TRBV10-3 to TRBJ2-3, with D possibly TRBD2 on 6 matching bases. Germline assignment: CDR1 ENHRY and CDR2 SYGVKD. The CDR3 covers 13 residues. Between the trimmed V and J ends, which lost 6 bases and 2 bases, there was a span of 9 bases. The DNA of the CDR3 is TGTGCCATCAGGTCGGGAGACACAGATACGCAGTATTTT. Protein: CAIRSGDTDTQYF.

The V call is TRBV4-1, the J call TRBJ2-1, with D perhaps TRBD2 (7 bases). This CDR3 has 15 residues. Germline V gene data show CDR1 as MGHRA and CDR2 as YSYEKL. Deletions cut 9 bases from V and 2 bases from J, with 17 bases between. The CDR3 coding sequence is TGCGCCAGTGCCCAAGGGGGGGGTCCCTACAATGAGCAGTTCTTC. It specifies CASAQGGGPYNEQFF.

The chain carries TRBV7-2 and TRBJ1-3; TRBD1 might be the D (6 bases). Trimming removed 5 bases from V and 3 bases from J, with 11 bases in between. The CDR3 extends over 14 amino acids. The germline V gene has CDR1 SGHTA and CDR2 FQGNSA. The CDR3 DNA follows: TGTGCCAGCAGCAACAGGGAACTTGGAAACACCATATATTTT. Translating gives CASSNRELGNTIYF.

V and J are TRBV2 and TRBJ2-7; weak D call: TRBD1 (5 bases). Germline values: CDR1 SNHLY, CDR2 FYNNEI. The CDR3 covers 13 residues. Trimming cost V 6 bases and J 4 bases, with 13 bases left between them. CDR3: CASRIQQDYEQYF. CDR3 nucleotides: TGTGCCAGCAGAATACAACAGGATTACGAGCAGTACTTC. The full variable domain, in which reference TRBV2 and TRBJ2-7 provide the parts outside the CDR3, is EPEVTQTPSHQVTQMGQEVILRCVPISNHLYFYWYRQILGQKVEFLVSFYNNEISEKSEIFDDQFSVERPDGSNFTLKIRSTKLEDSAMYFCASRIQQDYEQYFGPGTRLTVT.

This sequence joins TRBV6-5 and TRBJ2-5, with TRBD2 as a possible D gene (5 bases). Germline V lookup: CDR1 MNHEY, CDR2 SVGAGI. The length of the CDR3 is 15 residues. V lost 4 bases and J 2 bases, leaving 14 bases between the germline ends. The DNA of the CDR3 is TGTGCCAGCAGTTTAGGTGGCGGCGGGCAAGAGACCCAGTACTTC. Translation: CASSLGGGGQETQYF.

The CDR3 DNA reads TGTGCCAGCCGGTCGACAACGACACGGGACAATCAGCCCCAGCATTTT. It encodes CASRSTTTRDNQPQHF. The chain uses TRBV28 and TRBJ1-5; D unresolved. The CDR3 extends over 16 amino acids. Trimming shortened V by 8 bases and J by 3 bases, and 20 bases separated the two germline ends. Germline CDR1 MDHEN, CDR2 SYDVKM.

The rearrangement joins TRBV7-9 to TRBJ2-7; D may be TRBD2 (5 bases). Germline V CDR1 and CDR2: SEHNR, FQNEAQ (reference sequence). CDR3 length equals 16 residues. V was pared by 5 bases and J by 0 bases, with 17 bases between. CDR3 protein: CASSRLRAAGSYEQYF. CDR3 coding DNA: TGTGCCAGCAGCCGACTCCGGGCGGCGGGCTCCTACGAGCAGTACTTC.

The chain recombines TRBV18 with TRBJ1-1, with D tentatively TRBD1 (5 bases). V shed 4 bases and J shed 10 bases, with 13 bases lying between them. This CDR3 has 12 amino acids. Germline V gene lookup returns CDR1 KGHSH and CDR2 LQKENI. CDR3 DNA sequence: TGTGCCAGCTCACAAACAGATGGGGCAGCTTTCTTT. Translating it yields CASSQTDGAAFF.

V gene TRBV5-1 combines with J gene TRBJ2-7; tentative D call: TRBD2 (5 bases). Trimming took off 7 bases at V and 4 bases at J, with 15 bases between the two ends. The CDR3 totals 13 residues. Germline CDR1 reads SGHRS; CDR2 reads YFSETQ. CDR3 sequence: CASGHIGVYEQYF. In DNA form, the CDR3 reads TGCGCCAGCGGCCACATCGGGGTATACGAGCAGTACTTC.

The chain is built from TRBV4-2 and TRBJ2-1; unclear D gene. Germline V CDR1 and CDR2: LGHNA, YNFKEQ. V was cut by 0 bases and J by 4 bases, with 10 bases left in between. The length of the CDR3 is 15 residues. The CDR3, as DNA: TGTGCCAGCAGCCAAGATGGTGAGTCGTACAATGAGCAGTTCTTC. Amino acid sequence: CASSQDGESYNEQFF.

The J gene is TRBJ2-4, the V gene TRBV6-5; tentative D call: TRBD1 (5 bases). The germline V and J ends were trimmed by 6 bases and 0 bases, with 9 bases remaining between them. CDR3 length: 14 amino acids. Germline CDR1 reads MNHEY; CDR2 reads SVGAGI. CDR3 nucleotides: TGTGCCAGCAGACCCGACAGAGCCAAAAACATTCAGTACTTC. Translation: CASRPDRAKNIQYF.

This clone was counted a few times. The CDR3 region has the DNA TGTGCCAGCAGCTTAGTGCCGGGATCGGGTAAAAGGGCTGAAGCTTTCTTT. Amino acids: CASSLVPGSGKRAEAFF. The gene calls are TRBV7-9 and TRBJ1-1; D is uncertain. V lost 1 base to trimming and J lost 6 bases, with 21 bases between them. Germline lookup yields CDR1 SEHNR and CDR2 FQNEAQ (reference sequence). The CDR3 runs to 17 residues.

The rearrangement uses TRBV25-1 and TRBJ2-7, with 7 bases lining up with TRBD1. CDR3 length: 14 residues. Germline V gives CDR1 MGHDK, CDR2 SYGVNS. With V trimmed by 5 bases and J by 2 bases, 6 bases remained unmatched. In nucleotides, the CDR3 is TGTGCCAGCAGTCCGGGACAGCCCCCCTACGAGCAGTACTTC. The encoded protein is CASSPGQPPYEQYF.

The CDR3 nucleotides are TGTGCCAGCAGCTTTACTAGCGGGAGGGCAGATACGCAGTATTTT. Translated, it gives CASSFTSGRADTQYF. This rearrangement joins TRBV7-2 to TRBJ2-3; 13 nucleotides align to TRBD2. The V segment lost 3 bases and the J segment 4 bases; nucleotides outside the gene matches: 1. The CDR3 sequence is 15 residues long. Germline V gene lookup returns CDR1 SGHTA and CDR2 FQGNSA.